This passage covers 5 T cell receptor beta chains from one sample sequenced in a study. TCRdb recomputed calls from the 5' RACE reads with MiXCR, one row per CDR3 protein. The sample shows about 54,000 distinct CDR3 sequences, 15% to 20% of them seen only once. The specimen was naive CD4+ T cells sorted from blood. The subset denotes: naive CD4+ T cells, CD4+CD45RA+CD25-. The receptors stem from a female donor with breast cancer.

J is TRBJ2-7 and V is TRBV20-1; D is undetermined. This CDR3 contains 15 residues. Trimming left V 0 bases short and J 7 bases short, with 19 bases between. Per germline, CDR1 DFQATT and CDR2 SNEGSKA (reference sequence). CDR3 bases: TGCAGTGCTAGAGATAACAGTTCTCCGGTTCGAGAGCAGTACTTC. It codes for CSARDNSSPVREQYF.

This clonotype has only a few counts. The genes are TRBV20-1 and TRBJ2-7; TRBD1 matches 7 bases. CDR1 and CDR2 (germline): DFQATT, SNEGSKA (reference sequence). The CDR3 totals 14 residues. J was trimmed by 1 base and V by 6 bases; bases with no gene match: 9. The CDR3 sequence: CSAQGQLSSYEQYV. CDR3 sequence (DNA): TGCAGTGCCCAGGGACAGCTATCTTCCTACGAGCAGTACGTC.

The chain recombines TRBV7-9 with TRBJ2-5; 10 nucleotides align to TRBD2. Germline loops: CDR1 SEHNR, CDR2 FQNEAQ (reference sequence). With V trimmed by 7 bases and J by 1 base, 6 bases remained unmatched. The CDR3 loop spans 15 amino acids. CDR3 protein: CASTLTSGTQETQYF. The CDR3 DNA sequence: TGTGCCAGCACCCTAACTAGCGGGACCCAAGAGACCCAGTACTTC.

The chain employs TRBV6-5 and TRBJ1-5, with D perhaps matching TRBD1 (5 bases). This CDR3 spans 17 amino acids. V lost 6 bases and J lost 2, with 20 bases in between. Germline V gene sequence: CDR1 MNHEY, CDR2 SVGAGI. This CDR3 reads CASSLTRPGGGNQPQHF. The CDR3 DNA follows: TGTGCCAGCAGCCTTACCAGACCCGGGGGAGGCAATCAGCCCCAGCATTTT.

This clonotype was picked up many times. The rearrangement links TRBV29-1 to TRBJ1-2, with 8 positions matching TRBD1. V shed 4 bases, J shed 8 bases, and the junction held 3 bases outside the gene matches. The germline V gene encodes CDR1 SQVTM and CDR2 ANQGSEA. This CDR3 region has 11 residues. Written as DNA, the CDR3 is TGCAGCGTTGGACAGGGGCGAGGCTACACCTTC. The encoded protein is CSVGQGRGYTF.